This T cell receptor (beta chain) comes out of a study of blood T cell repertoires in COVID-19. Study context: The United States, Italy and Spain provided the acute and convalescent COVID-19 samples.

Profiling relied on immunoSEQ multiplex PCR, and the TCRdb table lists in-frame clones only, not all of them. Here the sample spans 200,000 to 300,000 clones, about 89% being singletons. There are 15 residues in the CDR3. Trimming took 2 bases from V and 5 from J; bases not matched to a gene: 8. Germline values: CDR1 MNHEY, CDR2 SVGEGT. Sequenced sample: peripheral blood. The receptor's source is a woman aged 55-75 years who had recovered from COVID-19. The rearrangement links TRBV6-2 or TRBV6-3 to TRBJ2-7, with 8 nucleotides matching TRBD1. CDR3 protein: CASSYGGTGIHEQYF. The CDR3 region has the DNA TGTGCCAGCAGTTACGGAGGGACAGGCATCCACGAGCAGTACTTC.